The clone carrying this T cell receptor (beta chain) was counted a single time. The data are from a study of T cell changes during pregnancy in multiple sclerosis. This CDR3 is built from 17 residues. V gave up 4 bases and J gave up 7 bases, with 23 bases separating them. Germline V gives CDR1 LGHNA, CDR2 YNFKEQ. Using immunoSEQ multiplex PCR, the repertoire was profiled, and TCRdb retains in-frame clones only, with some absent. Among 20,000 or so clones listed, about 90% were seen once. This material consisted of CD8+ T cells from peripheral blood mononuclear cells, taken in the third trimester of pregnancy. The TCR comes from a female donor in good health, enrolled as a control in a pregnancy study. The rearrangement uses TRBV4-2 and TRBJ2-1, with D tentatively TRBD2 (7 bases). CDR3 DNA sequence: TGTGCCAGCAGCCTCAAACCCGGGGGGACAACTGGGAATGAGCAGTTCTTC. Amino acids: CASSLKPGGTTGNEQFF.